A single sample is the source of the 3 T cell receptor beta chains below, sequenced in a study of blood T cell repertoires in COVID-19. Repertoires were generated with immunoSEQ multiplex PCR, while TCRdb's copy carries only in-frame clones and drops some. Among roughly 110,000 clones listed, approximately 80% were seen once. The sample comprised peripheral blood. These receptors originate from a woman aged 40-49 years with acute or convalescent COVID-19.

The chain carries TRBV6-4 and TRBJ1-2; D may be TRBD1 (5 bases). The CDR3 is 13 amino acids. V was cut by 3 bases and J by 4 bases, with 9 bases left in between. Germline values: CDR1 MRHNA, CDR2 SNTAGT. CDR3 nucleotide sequence: TGTGCCAGCAGTGATGCAGGGTCCTATGGCTACACCTTC. Amino acids: CASSDAGSYGYTF.

The V call is TRBV2, the J call TRBJ1-5; D unclear. This CDR3 region has 12 residues. V lost 6 bases and J lost 9, with 12 bases in between. Germline lookup yields CDR1 SNHLY and CDR2 FYNNEI. CDR3: CASSPPTSPQHF. The CDR3 DNA reads as TGTGCCAGCAGCCCCCCGACTTCGCCCCAGCATTTT.

V usage is TRBV9 and J usage is TRBJ1-2; tentatively, D is TRBD1 (5 bases). Between the trimmed V and J ends, which lost 5 bases and 0 bases, there was a span of 17 bases. CDR3 length: 16 residues. Germline assignment: CDR1 SGDLS and CDR2 YYNGEE. CDR3 protein: CASRGESGETNYGYTF. CDR3 coding DNA: TGTGCCAGCAGAGGGGAAAGCGGGGAGACTAACTATGGCTACACCTTC.